This T cell receptor (beta chain) was sequenced during a study of Ad26.COV2.S vaccination and SARS-CoV-2 variants. The V gene lost 0 bases and the J gene lost 6 bases, with 12 bases spanning the gap. Germline V gene lookup returns CDR1 LNHNV and CDR2 YYDKDF (reference sequence). This CDR3 is built from 14 residues. In this sample, this clone turned up once. Treatment of the sample: 15 to 20 received Ad26.COV2.S at low or high dose, single or two shots; about 5 received placebo; per-sample allocation not given. Repertoires come from day 63 after the first vaccine or placebo injection. Here immunoSEQ multiplex PCR was the method, and the copy in TCRdb shows in-frame clones only, minus some. The sample has hundreds of thousands of clones; roughly 90% are singletons.

The input for sequencing was peripheral blood, taken in a trial of Ad26.COV2.S vaccine versus placebo. The clonotype was recovered from a person aged 18-65 years who received the Ad26.COV2.S COVID-19 vaccine or a placebo. This chain uses TRBV15 with TRBJ2-7, with D tentatively TRBD2 (5 bases). CDR3 coding DNA: TGTGCCACCAGCAGAGATCGGGGTGACTTCGAGCAGTACTTC. Translating gives CATSRDRGDFEQYF.